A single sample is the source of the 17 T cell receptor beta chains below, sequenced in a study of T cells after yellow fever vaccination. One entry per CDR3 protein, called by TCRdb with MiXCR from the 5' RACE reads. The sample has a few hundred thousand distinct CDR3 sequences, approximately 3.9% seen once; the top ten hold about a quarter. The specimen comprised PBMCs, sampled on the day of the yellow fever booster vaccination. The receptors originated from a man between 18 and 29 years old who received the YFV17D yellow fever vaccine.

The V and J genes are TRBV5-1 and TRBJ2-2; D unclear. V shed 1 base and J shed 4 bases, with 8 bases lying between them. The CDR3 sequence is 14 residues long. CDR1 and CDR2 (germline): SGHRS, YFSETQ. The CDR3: CASSLRRFTGELFF. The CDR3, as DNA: TGCGCCAGCAGCTTGCGTCGGTTCACCGGGGAGCTGTTTTTT.

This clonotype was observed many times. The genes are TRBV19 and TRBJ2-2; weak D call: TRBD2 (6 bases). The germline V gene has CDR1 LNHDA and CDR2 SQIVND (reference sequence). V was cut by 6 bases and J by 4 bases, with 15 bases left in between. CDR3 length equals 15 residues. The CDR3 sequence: CASSRYRDSTGELFF. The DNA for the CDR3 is TGTGCCAGTAGCAGATACCGGGACTCCACCGGGGAGCTGTTTTTT.

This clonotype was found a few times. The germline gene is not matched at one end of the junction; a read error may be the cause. CDR3 in amino acids: CSATTQGGGYTIYF. In DNA form, the CDR3 reads TGCAGTGCCACCACACAGGGTGGTGGATACACCATATATTTT. The chain recombines TRBV20-1 with TRBJ1-3; TRBD1 might be the D (6 bases). The CDR3 extends over 14 amino acids. Germline V lookup: CDR1 DFQATT, CDR2 SNEGSKA (reference sequence).

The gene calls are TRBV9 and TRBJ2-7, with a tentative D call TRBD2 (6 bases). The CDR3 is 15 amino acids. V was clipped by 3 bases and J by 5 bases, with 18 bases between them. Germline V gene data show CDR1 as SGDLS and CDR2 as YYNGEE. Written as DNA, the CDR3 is TGTGCCAGCAGCGGGACGGGGGTCTCAGTCCACGAGCAGTACTTC. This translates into CASSGTGVSVHEQYF.

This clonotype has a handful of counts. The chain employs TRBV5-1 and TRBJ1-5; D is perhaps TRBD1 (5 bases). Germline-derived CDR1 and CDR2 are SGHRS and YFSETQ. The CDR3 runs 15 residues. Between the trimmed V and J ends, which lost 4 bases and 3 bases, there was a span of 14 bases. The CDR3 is CASSAESGINQPQHF. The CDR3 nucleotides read TGCGCCAGCAGCGCAGAATCAGGGATCAATCAGCCCCAGCATTTT.

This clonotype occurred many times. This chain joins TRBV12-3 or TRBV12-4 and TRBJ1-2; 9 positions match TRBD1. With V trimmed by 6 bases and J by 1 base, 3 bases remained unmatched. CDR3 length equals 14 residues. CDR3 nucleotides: TGTGCCAGCAGGGGGGGACAGGGTAACTATGGCTACACCTTC. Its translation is CASRGGQGNYGYTF.

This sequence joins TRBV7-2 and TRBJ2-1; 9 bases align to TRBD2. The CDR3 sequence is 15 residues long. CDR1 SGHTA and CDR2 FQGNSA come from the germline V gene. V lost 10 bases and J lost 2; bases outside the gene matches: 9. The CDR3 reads CAIDGLAGAYNEQFF. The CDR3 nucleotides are TGTGCCATAGACGGGTTAGCGGGGGCCTACAATGAGCAGTTCTTC.

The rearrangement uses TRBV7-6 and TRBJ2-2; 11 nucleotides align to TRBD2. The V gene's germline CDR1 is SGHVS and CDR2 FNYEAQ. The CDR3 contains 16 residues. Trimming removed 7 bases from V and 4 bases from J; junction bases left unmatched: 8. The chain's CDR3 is CASTFSGGAGTGELFF. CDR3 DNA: TGTGCCAGCACCTTTAGCGGGGGGGCCGGCACCGGGGAGCTGTTTTTT.

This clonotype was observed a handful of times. The CDR3 loop is CASSLYSSTNTGELFF. As DNA, the CDR3 is TGTGCCAGCAGCTTATACAGCAGCACGAACACCGGGGAGCTGTTTTTT. The genes are TRBV7-6 and TRBJ2-2; unclear D gene. The CDR3 length is 16 residues. V gave up 2 bases and J gave up 0 bases, with 10 bases separating them. Germline-derived CDR1 and CDR2 are SGHVS and FNYEAQ.

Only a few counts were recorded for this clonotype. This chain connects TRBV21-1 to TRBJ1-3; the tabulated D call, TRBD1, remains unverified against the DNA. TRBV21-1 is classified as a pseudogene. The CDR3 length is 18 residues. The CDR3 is CASSKEEGGTYSGNTIYF. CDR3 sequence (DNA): TGTGCCAGCAGCAAAGAGGAGGGGGGGACTTACTCTGGAAACACCATATATTTT.

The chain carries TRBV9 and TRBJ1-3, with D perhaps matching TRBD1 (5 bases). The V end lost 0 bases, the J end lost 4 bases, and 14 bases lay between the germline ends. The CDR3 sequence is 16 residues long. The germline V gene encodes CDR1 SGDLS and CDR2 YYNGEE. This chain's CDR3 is CASSVAAGTEGNTIYF. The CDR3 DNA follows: TGTGCCAGCAGCGTAGCGGCAGGGACGGAGGGAAACACCATATATTTT.

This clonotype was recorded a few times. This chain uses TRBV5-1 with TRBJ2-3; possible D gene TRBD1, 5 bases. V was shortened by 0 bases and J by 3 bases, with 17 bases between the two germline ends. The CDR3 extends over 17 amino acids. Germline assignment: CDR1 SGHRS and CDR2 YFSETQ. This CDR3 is CASSLEPGNPGTDTQYF. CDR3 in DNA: TGCGCCAGCAGCTTGGAACCAGGGAACCCGGGTACAGATACGCAGTATTTT.

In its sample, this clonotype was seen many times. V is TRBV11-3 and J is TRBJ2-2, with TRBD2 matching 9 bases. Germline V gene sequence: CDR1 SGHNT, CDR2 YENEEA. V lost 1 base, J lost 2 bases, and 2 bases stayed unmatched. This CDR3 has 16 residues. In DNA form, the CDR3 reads TGTGCCAGCAGCTTAGCTAGCGGGGTAAACACCGGGGAGCTGTTTTTT. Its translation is CASSLASGVNTGELFF.

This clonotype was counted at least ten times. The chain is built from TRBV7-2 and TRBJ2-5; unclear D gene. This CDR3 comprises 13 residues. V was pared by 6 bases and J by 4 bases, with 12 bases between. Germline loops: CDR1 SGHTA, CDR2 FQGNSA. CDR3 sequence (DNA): TGTGCCAGCAGTATATCCCCCTCAGAGACCCAGTACTTC. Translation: CASSISPSETQYF.

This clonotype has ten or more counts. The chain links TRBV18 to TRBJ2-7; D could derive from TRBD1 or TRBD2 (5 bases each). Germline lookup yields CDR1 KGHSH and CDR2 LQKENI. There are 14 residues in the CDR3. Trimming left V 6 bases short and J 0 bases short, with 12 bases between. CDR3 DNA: TGTGCCAGCTCCCAGCCAGGGAGCTCCTACGAGCAGTACGTC. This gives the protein CASSQPGSSYEQYV.

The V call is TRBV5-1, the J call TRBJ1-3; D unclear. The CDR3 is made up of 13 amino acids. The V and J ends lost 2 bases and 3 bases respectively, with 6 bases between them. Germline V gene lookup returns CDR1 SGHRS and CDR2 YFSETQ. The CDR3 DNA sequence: TGCGCCAGCAGCTTTGAGGATGGAAACACCATATATTTT. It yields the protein CASSFEDGNTIYF.

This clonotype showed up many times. The CDR3 DNA follows: TGCAGCACCGAAGCCCCCTCTGGGGCCAACGTCCTGACTTTC. Protein sequence: CSTEAPSGANVLTF. The J gene is TRBJ2-6, the V gene TRBV20-1; D call uncertain. The germline CDR1 and CDR2 sequences are DFQATT and SNEGSKA (reference sequence). This CDR3 has 14 amino acids.